One and the same sample provided the 28 T cell receptor beta chains below, sequenced in a study of OX40 agonist ivuxolimab in advanced cancers. Assay: immunoSEQ multiplex PCR; the TCRdb copy retains only in-frame clones and omits some. The data contain about 13,000 clones, roughly two thirds of them seen just once; the ten biggest clones take up 26%. This specimen was CD4+ or CD8+ T cells sorted from blood, taken in a trial of the OX40 agonist ivuxolimab. The receptors shown here come from an adult with an advanced solid tumor such as melanoma, head and neck, liver or kidney cancer.

This clone was counted ten times or more. This chain uses TRBV6-1 with TRBJ1-5, with D possibly TRBD1 on 5 matching bases. The germline V gene has CDR1 MNHNS and CDR2 SASEGT. The CDR3 has 15 residues. V lost 1 base to trimming and J lost 0 bases, with 7 bases between them. The CDR3 coding sequence is TGTGCCAGCAGTGAAGACAGGTATAGCAATCAGCCCCAGCATTTT. Translating it yields CASSEDRYSNQPQHF.

The rearrangement joins TRBV27 to TRBJ2-7; 8 bases align to TRBD1. J was trimmed by 6 bases and V by 5 bases; bases with no gene match: 9. This CDR3 comprises 14 residues. From germline, CDR1 is MNHEY and CDR2 SMNVEV (reference sequence). The CDR3 here is CASSDYGQGGEQYF. CDR3 sequence (DNA): TGTGCCAGCAGTGATTACGGACAGGGCGGCGAGCAGTACTTC.

V usage is TRBV13 and J usage is TRBJ2-2; D not resolved. CDR1 and CDR2 from the germline V gene are PRHDT and FYEKMQ (reference sequence). V shed 3 bases and J shed 1 base, with 6 bases lying between them. This CDR3 has 14 amino acids. Written as DNA, the CDR3 is TGTGCCAGCAGCTTGACGGTGAACACCGGGGAGCTGTTTTTT. Encoded protein: CASSLTVNTGELFF.

V and J are TRBV2 and TRBJ2-2, with TRBD1 as a possible D gene (6 bases). The CDR3 is 17 residues long. The V and J ends lost 1 base and 4 bases respectively, with 16 bases between them. CDR1 and CDR2 (germline): SNHLY, FYNNEI. The CDR3 here is CASSEVPPRGGTGELFF. CDR3 nucleotide sequence: TGTGCCAGCAGTGAAGTACCCCCCAGGGGCGGCACCGGGGAGCTGTTTTTT. Complete variable domain (other parts from reference TRBV2 and TRBJ2-2): EPEVTQTPSHQVTQMGQEVILRCVPISNHLYFYWYRQILGQKVEFLVSFYNNEISEKSEIFDDQFSVERPDGSNFTLKIRSTKLEDSAMYFCASSEVPPRGGTGELFFGEGSRLTVL.

This clone was seen only a few times. The chain joins TRBV4-3 to TRBJ1-2; 10 bases align to TRBD1. Germline V lookup: CDR1 LGHNA, CDR2 YSLEER. The CDR3 spans 15 residues. V dropped 1 base and J dropped 7; count of bases not matched to a gene: 6. CDR3: CASSQGLTGGIGYTF. CDR3 DNA sequence: TGCGCCAGCAGCCAAGGTTTGACAGGGGGCATTGGCTACACCTTC.

By share of the sample, this clone is medium-sized. This sequence joins TRBV19 and TRBJ2-1; 8 bases fit TRBD2. The CDR3 is 14 amino acids. The germline V gene has CDR1 LNHDA and CDR2 SQIVND (reference sequence). The ends lost 9 bases at V and 4 bases at J; junction bases unmatched: 8. The CDR3 DNA reads TGTGCCAGCGCCCCGAGCGGGGGTTACAATGAGCAGTTCTTC. The encoded protein is CASAPSGGYNEQFF. Combining the CDR3 with reference TRBV19 and TRBJ2-1 gives the whole variable domain DGGITQSPKYLFRKEGQNVTLSCEQNLNHDAMYWYRQDPGQGLRLIYYSQIVNDFQKGDIAEGYSVSREKKESFPLTVTSAQKNPTAFYLCASAPSGGYNEQFFGPGTRLTVL.

The chain has TRBV7-9 and TRBJ2-5, with D possibly matching TRBD1 (5 bases). The germline V gene has CDR1 SEHNR and CDR2 FQNEAQ (reference sequence). The CDR3 has 11 residues. Trimming took 7 bases from V and 4 from J, leaving 7 bases between them. The CDR3, as DNA: TGTGCCAGCACAGGGCGAGAGACCCAGTACTTC. This codes for CASTGRETQYF.

The V call is TRBV28, the J call TRBJ1-2; 10 bases match TRBD1. The ends lost 5 bases at V and 3 bases at J; junction bases unmatched: 9. CDR1 and CDR2 from the germline V gene are MDHEN and SYDVKM. The CDR3 length is 16 residues. The CDR3 here is CASSEPGQGYHYGYTF. The CDR3 DNA reads TGTGCCAGCAGTGAGCCGGGACAGGGGTACCACTATGGCTACACCTTC.

The chain combines TRBV6-5 with TRBJ2-2, with D tentatively TRBD2 (6 bases). Looked up from germline, CDR1 is MNHEY and CDR2 is SVGAGI. CDR3 size: 15 residues. The germline V and J ends were trimmed by 4 bases and 1 base, with 10 bases remaining between them. CDR3 region: CASSWVGGNTGELFF. CDR3 nucleotides: TGTGCCAGCAGTTGGGTCGGGGGGAACACCGGGGAGCTGTTTTTT.

This clone was counted a single time. The rearrangement uses TRBV4-3 and TRBJ1-1, with 11 bases aligning to TRBD1. The V segment lost 2 bases and the J segment 2 bases; nucleotides outside the gene matches: 7. CDR1 is LGHNA and CDR2 is YSLEER in the germline V gene. The CDR3 runs to 17 residues. DNA for the CDR3: TGCGCCAGCAGCCAAAGGGACAGGGGGTTAGGAAACACTGAAGCTTTCTTT. Its protein product is CASSQRDRGLGNTEAFF.

The sample holds a few counts of this clone. This chain links TRBV19 with TRBJ2-1, with unresolved D. This CDR3 contains 14 residues. V gave up 10 bases and J gave up 8 bases, with 21 bases separating them. Germline CDR1 reads LNHDA; CDR2 reads SQIVND (reference sequence). CDR3 DNA: TGTGCCAATTCACCGGTGTCGGTAGTCTATGAGCAGTTCTTC. Amino acids: CANSPVSVVYEQFF.

Here the CDR3 reads CAWSDGGEQYF. CDR3 DNA: TGTGCCTGGAGTGACGGGGGGGAGCAGTACTTC. The V call is TRBV30, the J call TRBJ2-7; 7 positions agree with TRBD2. Germline assignment: CDR1 GTSNPN and CDR2 SVGIG (reference sequence). CDR3 length: 11 residues. Unmatched junction bases numbered 1, after V lost 1 base and J lost 7 bases.

The chain is built from TRBV7-3 and TRBJ1-2; D possibly corresponds to TRBD1 (5 bases). The CDR3 runs to 14 residues. Trimming left V 1 base short and J 4 bases short, with 10 bases between. The germline V gene encodes CDR1 SGHTA and CDR2 FQGTGA. CDR3 bases: TGTGCCAGCAGCTTAAACGCAGGGCCCTATGGCTACACCTTC. Its translation: CASSLNAGPYGYTF. Looking up the rest from reference TRBV7-3 and TRBJ1-2 gives the full variable domain: GAGVSQTPSNKVTEKGKYVELRCDPISGHTALYWYRQSLGQGPEFLIYFQGTGAADDSGLPNDRFFAVRPEGSVSTLKIQRTERGDSAVYLCASSLNAGPYGYTFGSGTRLTVV.

CDR3 coding DNA: TGTGCCAGCACCCCACGCACGGGAGAGGCGGAAGATACGCAGTATTTT. Its protein is CASTPRTGEAEDTQYF. The chain has TRBV7-9 and TRBJ2-3; D possibly corresponds to TRBD2 (6 bases). Germline values: CDR1 SEHNR, CDR2 FQNEAQ (reference sequence). The V and J ends lost 7 bases and 5 bases respectively, with 22 bases between them. There are 16 residues in the CDR3.

The chain recombines TRBV13 with TRBJ1-1; tentatively, D is TRBD1 (6 bases). Germline CDR1 is PRHDT and CDR2 is FYEKMQ (reference sequence). The CDR3 is made up of 14 amino acids. V lost 6 bases and J lost 6, with 17 bases in between. CDR3 protein: CASSSGGGAPEAFF. CDR3 DNA sequence: TGTGCCAGCAGTTCAGGCGGGGGCGCCCCTGAAGCTTTCTTT.

The V and J genes are TRBV9 and TRBJ2-2; D gene uncertain. CDR3 length: 12 residues. The ends were cut back, 0 bases at V and 6 bases at J, with 3 bases in the middle. The germline gives CDR1 SGDLS, CDR2 YYNGEE. This CDR3 reads CASSVVPGELFF. The CDR3 DNA follows: TGTGCCAGCAGCGTAGTCCCCGGGGAGCTGTTTTTT.

The chain employs TRBV27 and TRBJ2-5, with D possibly matching TRBD1 (5 bases). Deletions cut 5 bases from V and 4 bases from J, with 11 bases between. Germline assignment: CDR1 MNHEY and CDR2 SMNVEV (reference sequence). The CDR3 is 13 residues long. As DNA, the CDR3 is TGTGCCAGCAGTCCAGGGTTTGGAGAGACCCAGTACTTC. This gives the protein CASSPGFGETQYF.

The chain carries TRBV4-1 and TRBJ2-7; D remains ambiguous. This CDR3 is built from 13 residues. Trimming pared 3 bases from V and 4 bases from J, leaving 10 bases between. Germline CDR1 MGHRA, CDR2 YSYEKL. Written as DNA, the CDR3 is TGCGCCAGCAGCCACCTTACCTCTTACGAGCAGTACTTC. Its translation: CASSHLTSYEQYF.

The CDR3 protein is CASSLWGAPNTEAFF. CDR3 bases: TGTGCCAGCAGTTTATGGGGGGCCCCGAACACTGAAGCTTTCTTT. V and J are TRBV28 and TRBJ1-1; D is possibly TRBD1 (6 bases). There are 15 residues in the CDR3. From germline, CDR1 is MDHEN and CDR2 SYDVKM. V was pared by 0 bases and J by 1 base, with 9 bases between.

J is TRBJ1-3 and V is TRBV15; 12 bases line up with TRBD1. Germline CDR1 and CDR2: LNHNV and YYDKDF (reference sequence). J gave up 4 bases and V 1 base, and 5 bases lay outside the gene matches. CDR3 size: 17 residues. This chain's CDR3 is CATSRVGQGARGNTIYF. The DNA for the CDR3 is TGTGCCACCAGCAGAGTGGGACAGGGGGCGAGAGGAAACACCATATATTTT.

This clone was detected ten times or more. The chain combines TRBV6-9 with TRBJ1-5; 7 nucleotides align to TRBD1. The CDR3 has 14 amino acids. Germline CDR1 is MNHGY and CDR2 is SVAAGI. The V and J ends lost 3 bases and 5 bases, in that order; junction bases with no gene match: 4. CDR3 sequence: CASSYRDSYQPQHF. CDR3 bases: TGTGCCAGCAGTTACCGGGACAGTTATCAGCCCCAGCATTTT.

The chain uses TRBV19 and TRBJ2-5; D is unclear. V was shortened by 3 bases and J by 5 bases, with 10 bases between the two germline ends. The germline gives CDR1 LNHDA, CDR2 SQIVND (reference sequence). This CDR3 has 13 amino acids. CDR3 in DNA: TGTGCCAGTAGTATTGTTAGGTCGGAGACCCAGTACTTC. It yields the protein CASSIVRSETQYF.

In its sample, this clone was seen once. This chain joins TRBV30 and TRBJ2-7; D might be TRBD1 (6 bases). CDR3 length: 13 residues. Germline CDR1 GTSNPN, CDR2 SVGIG (reference sequence). V was shortened by 3 bases and J by 5 bases, with 14 bases between the two germline ends. CDR3 sequence (DNA): TGTGCCTGGAGCCTAGGGGGATACGACGAGCAGTACTTC. It yields the protein CAWSLGGYDEQYF.

This chain joins TRBV7-9 and TRBJ1-2; the D gene is possibly TRBD1 (6 bases). Germline V lookup: CDR1 SEHNR, CDR2 FQNEAQ (reference sequence). The germline V and J ends were trimmed by 3 bases and 2 bases, with 13 bases remaining between them. This CDR3 spans 15 amino acids. CDR3: CASSLAGALNYGYTF. The DNA for the CDR3 is TGTGCCAGCAGCTTGGCAGGGGCCTTAAACTATGGCTACACCTTC.

The chain combines TRBV5-1 with TRBJ2-6; 7 bases are shared with TRBD1. V dropped 9 bases and J dropped 0; count of bases not matched to a gene: 6. Germline V gene sequence: CDR1 SGHRS, CDR2 YFSETQ. The CDR3 contains 15 residues. The CDR3 region has the DNA TGCGCCACCCGGGACAGCAGCTCTGGGGCCAACGTCCTGACTTTC. Translated, it gives CATRDSSSGANVLTF.

J is TRBJ2-1 and V is TRBV7-6; possibly TRBD1 for D (6 bases). Germline V gives CDR1 SGHVS, CDR2 FNYEAQ. The CDR3 has 14 amino acids. The ends were cut back, 3 bases at V and 4 bases at J, with 10 bases in the middle. CDR3 sequence reads: CASSLSGEYNEQFF. CDR3 in DNA: TGTGCCAGCAGCTTGTCAGGGGAATACAATGAGCAGTTCTTC.

The rearrangement links TRBV28 to TRBJ2-5; tentatively, D is TRBD1 (6 bases). The germline gives CDR1 MDHEN, CDR2 SYDVKM. This CDR3 region has 14 residues. The V gene lost 5 bases and the J gene lost 0 bases, with 10 bases spanning the gap. The CDR3 region has the DNA TGTGCCAGCAGTGGGGGCGAAAACCAAGAGACCCAGTACTTC. Residues: CASSGGENQETQYF.

This chain connects TRBV7-2 to TRBJ2-7; D unclear. The CDR3 covers 18 residues. Germline CDR1 reads SGHTA; CDR2 reads FQGNSA. The V end lost 0 bases, the J end lost 2 bases, and 20 bases lay between the germline ends. DNA of the CDR3: TGTGCCAGCAGCTTAGCGCTTAGGATCGGGCGGTCCCCCTACGAGCAGTACTTC. As protein: CASSLALRIGRSPYEQYF.